The T cell receptor beta chain described here comes from a study of blood T cell repertoires in COVID-19. The data were produced by immunoSEQ multiplex PCR, yet TCRdb's version contains in-frame clones alone and is incomplete. The sample includes roughly 230,000 clones, about 80% of them seen just once. The recovered donors of Cohort 3 showed two negative PCRs, clearance, or symptom resolution. The CDR3 is 15 residues long. J was trimmed by 0 bases and V by 3 bases; bases with no gene match: 4. Germline V gene data show CDR1 as LGHNA and CDR2 as YNFKEQ. This clone was recorded once. The source is a man aged 45-65 years who had recovered from COVID-19. The sample taken for sequencing was PBMCs or T cells enriched from blood (not recorded which). V is TRBV4-2 and J is TRBJ1-2; 7 positions agree with TRBD1. The DNA for the CDR3 is TGTGCCAGCAGCCAGGACAGGTACGCTAACTATGGCTACACCTTC. It translates to CASSQDRYANYGYTF.